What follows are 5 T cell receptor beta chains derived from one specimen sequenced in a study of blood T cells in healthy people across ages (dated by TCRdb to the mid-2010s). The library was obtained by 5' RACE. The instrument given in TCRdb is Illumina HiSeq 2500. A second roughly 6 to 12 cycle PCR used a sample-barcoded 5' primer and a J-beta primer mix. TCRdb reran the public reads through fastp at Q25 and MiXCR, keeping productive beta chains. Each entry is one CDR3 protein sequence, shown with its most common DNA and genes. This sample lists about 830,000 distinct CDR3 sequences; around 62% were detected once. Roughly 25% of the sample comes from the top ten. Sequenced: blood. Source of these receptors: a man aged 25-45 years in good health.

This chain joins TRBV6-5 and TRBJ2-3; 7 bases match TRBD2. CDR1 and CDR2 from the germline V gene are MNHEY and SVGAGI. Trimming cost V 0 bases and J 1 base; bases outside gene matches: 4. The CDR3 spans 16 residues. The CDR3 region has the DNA TGTGCCAGCAGTTACTCGCCGGGGGGACGCACAGATACGCAGTATTTT. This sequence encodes CASSYSPGGRTDTQYF.

The CDR3 DNA reads TGTGCCAGCTCTAGAGAGCGGCGAGAGGCCAAAAACATTCAGTACTTC. Amino acids: CASSRERREAKNIQYF. The chain couples TRBV7-3 to TRBJ2-4, with D possibly TRBD2 on 5 matching bases. Germline CDR1 reads SGHTA; CDR2 reads FQGTGA. Deletions cut 8 bases from V and 1 base from J, with 18 bases between. CDR3 length: 16 amino acids.

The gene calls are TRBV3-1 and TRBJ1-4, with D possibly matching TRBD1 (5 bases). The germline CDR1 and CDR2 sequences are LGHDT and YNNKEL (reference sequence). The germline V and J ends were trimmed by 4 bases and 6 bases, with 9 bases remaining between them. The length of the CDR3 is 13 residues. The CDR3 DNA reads TGTGCCAGCAGCCGGGACCTCTATGAAAAACTGTTTTTT. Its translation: CASSRDLYEKLFF.

In DNA form, the CDR3 reads TGCGCCAGCAGCTTTGGACAGGGGGCAGTTGATGGCTACACCTTC. Translation: CASSFGQGAVDGYTF. J is TRBJ1-2 and V is TRBV5-1; TRBD1 agrees at 11 bases. The germline V gene encodes CDR1 SGHRS and CDR2 YFSETQ. With V trimmed by 2 bases and J by 6 bases, 6 bases remained unmatched. This CDR3 is built from 15 residues.

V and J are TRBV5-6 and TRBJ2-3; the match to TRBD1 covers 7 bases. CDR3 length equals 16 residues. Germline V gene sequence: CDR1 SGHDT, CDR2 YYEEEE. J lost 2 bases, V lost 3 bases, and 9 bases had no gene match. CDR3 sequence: CASSSAGRGNTDTQYF. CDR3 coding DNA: TGTGCCAGCAGCTCCGCCGGCAGGGGGAACACAGATACGCAGTATTTT.